The source of this TCR beta chain is a study of vaccination effects on CD4 cells after COVID-19. Study overall: Each participant received a vaccine that was either BNT162b2 or mRNA-1273, given as two doses. Study observations and caveats: The authors studied few convalescent patients and collected no early post-infection timepoints. Marked contraction was observed in infection-induced and vaccine-induced clones late after vaccination.

To note about this clone: What it recognizes is unknown.

V lost 4 bases to trimming and J lost 0 bases; unmatched junction nucleotides: 0. CDR3 size: 14 residues. Germline V gene lookup returns CDR1 MNHEY and CDR2 SVGAGI. Antigen-specific CD4+ T cell clonotypes were called by their expansion after viral peptide-pool culture in ViraFEST. Between days 10 and 11 of culture, CD4+ T cells were separated out. Vaccine recipients lacked prior SARS-CoV-2 infection and had negative nucleocapsid antibodies. Days 3 and 7 were when half the medium was replaced with IL-2 medium. Only in-frame clones appear in the TCRdb table, and some are missing; sequencing was by immunoSEQ multiplex PCR. Of about 41,000 clones in the sample, more than 60% are singletons; the top ten hold roughly 24%.

The sequence came from a human donor who received a COVID-19 vaccine. The chain carries TRBV6-5 and TRBJ1-1; 9 bases are shared with TRBD1. Sequences were derived from CD4+ T cells from PBMCs cultured with HCoV-OC43 spike peptides, sampled before COVID-19 vaccination. Subset denoted: HCoV-OC43 spike overlapping peptide pool stimulation. This CDR3 is CASSWDRVNTEAFF. CDR3 nucleotide sequence: TGTGCCAGCAGTTGGGACAGGGTGAACACTGAAGCTTTCTTT.